This TCR beta chain came from a study of shared clonotypes between healthy human individuals. Positively selected for CCR7, the CD45RO-negative cells used as naive CD8 cells excluded terminally differentiated effector memory CD45RA+ cells. Healthy and HIV-negative, the adult donors had no recent acute infections or vaccinations. Libraries were prepared by immunoSEQ multiplex PCR; TCRdb keeps only in-frame clonotypes and omits some of them. This sample has under 2,000,000 clones, with over 85% found just once. The CDR3 runs to 18 residues. Between the trimmed V and J ends, which lost 9 bases and 4 bases, there was a span of 28 bases. Germline V gives CDR1 MNHEY, CDR2 SMNVEV (reference sequence).

The rearrangement links TRBV27 to TRBJ1-5; D is undetermined. Sequencing was done on a sample of naive CD8+ T cells sorted from blood. The origin of this receptor is a young man in good health. CDR3 amino acids: CASSTQRPTTSTNQPQHF. Here the CDR3 DNA reads TGTGCCAGTTCCACTCAAAGGCCGACGACTTCAACTAATCAGCCCCAGCATTTT.